This TCR beta chain was sequenced during a study of blood T cell repertoires in COVID-19. Study details: Spain, Italy and the United States supplied samples that represented acute and convalescent COVID-19. Nucleic acid was either cDNA or gDNA, and it came from T cells, B-cell-depleted T cells, or PBMCs.

V was pared by 8 bases and J by 2 bases, with 14 bases between. The CDR3 covers 13 residues. Germline V CDR1 and CDR2: SQVTM, ANQGSEA. In the original processing: For nucleated cells, counts were estimated from reference gene primer amplification. The data were produced by immunoSEQ multiplex PCR, yet TCRdb's version contains in-frame clones alone and is incomplete. V and J calls and clone size are as listed in that table; D and trimming were resolved from the DNA. There are more than 200,000 clones in the sample; 65% to 90% occur only once, and around 10% lies in the top ten. Seattle participants joined during active infection and were tracked over time.

This sequence was found in a man in his fifties or sixties with COVID-19, enrolled during active disease. Material: peripheral blood. The chain links TRBV29-1 to TRBJ2-3; a weak D match, TRBD2 (6 bases). CDR3 amino acids: CSLKRGITDTQYF. CDR3 DNA sequence: TGCAGCTTAAAACGGGGGATCACAGATACGCAGTATTTT.